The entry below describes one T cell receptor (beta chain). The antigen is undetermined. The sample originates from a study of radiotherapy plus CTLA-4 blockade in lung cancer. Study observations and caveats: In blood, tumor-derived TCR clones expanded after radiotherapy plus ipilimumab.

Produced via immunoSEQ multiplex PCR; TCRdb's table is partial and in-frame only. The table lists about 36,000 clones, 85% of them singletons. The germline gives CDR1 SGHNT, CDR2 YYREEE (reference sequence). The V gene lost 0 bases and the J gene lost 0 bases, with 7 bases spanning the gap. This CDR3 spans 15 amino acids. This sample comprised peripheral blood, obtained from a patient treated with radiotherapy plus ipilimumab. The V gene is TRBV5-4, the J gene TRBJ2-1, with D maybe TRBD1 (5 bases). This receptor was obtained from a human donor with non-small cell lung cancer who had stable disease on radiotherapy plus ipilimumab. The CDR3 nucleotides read TGTGCCAGCAGCTTGGACAGGAGCTCCTACAATGAGCAGTTCTTC. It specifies CASSLDRSSYNEQFF.